This TCR beta chain appears in the sequencing data of a study of cytomegalovirus exposure and HLA in healthy donors. The overall study: Unique TCR beta sequences numbering 117 million came from 190 million or so T cells in an earlier analysis.

Use of 60 Vbeta and 13 Jbeta primers characterized the PCR. Only in-frame clones appear in the TCRdb table, and some are missing; sequencing was by immunoSEQ multiplex PCR. The table shows some 140,000 clones, with approximately 70% occurring only once. Per the germline V gene, CDR1 is MDHEN and CDR2 is SYDVKM. V lost 11 bases, J lost 9 bases, and 11 bases stayed unmatched. This CDR3 comprises 14 residues. At the time of sampling, donors were nominally healthy, though unrecorded immune exposures were likely. The sequence was collected from a woman in her forties in good health and CMV-seronegative. This rearrangement joins TRBV28 to TRBJ1-6; 9 bases match TRBD1. The sample comprised PBMCs. CDR3 protein: CAVKGTGTSSPLHF. In DNA form, the CDR3 reads TGTGCCGTGAAGGGGACAGGGACCAGTTCACCCCTCCACTTT.